Shown below are 20 T cell receptor beta chains from a single sample sequenced in a study of cytomegalovirus exposure and HLA in healthy donors. The PCR was carried out with 60 Vbeta primers and 13 Jbeta primers. Produced via immunoSEQ multiplex PCR; TCRdb's table is partial and in-frame only. The sample has about 130,000 clones, about 84% seen once. The sequenced sample consisted of PBMCs. The receptors shown here come from a man aged 35-49 years in good health and CMV-seronegative.

The chain couples TRBV28 to TRBJ1-6; unclear D gene. The V end lost 3 bases, the J end lost 7 bases, and 7 bases lay between the germline ends. Germline V gene lookup returns CDR1 MDHEN and CDR2 SYDVKM. This CDR3 contains 13 residues. The CDR3 protein is CASSFIRNSPLHF. In nucleotides, the CDR3 is TGTGCCAGCAGTTTTATCCGGAATTCACCCCTCCACTTT.

The J gene is TRBJ2-3, the V gene TRBV2; D is possibly TRBD2 (6 bases). The germline V gene has CDR1 SNHLY and CDR2 FYNNEI. This CDR3 comprises 14 residues. Trimming stripped 6 bases from V and 4 bases from J, with 14 bases between. Here the CDR3 DNA reads TGTGCCAGCAGCTACTTTGCGGGGCCAGATACGCAGTATTTT. Its translation is CASSYFAGPDTQYF.

J is TRBJ1-2 and V is TRBV30; D remains unclear. The germline CDR1 and CDR2 sequences are GTSNPN and SVGIG (reference sequence). The CDR3 runs to 15 residues. The V end was cut by 0 bases, the J end by 3 bases, with 14 bases between. CDR3 bases: TGTGCCTGGAGTGTATGGGAGAATCAGGACTATGGCTACACCTTC. This gives the protein CAWSVWENQDYGYTF.

The genes are TRBV13 and TRBJ1-1, with TRBD1 as a possible D gene (5 bases). The CDR3 consists of 15 residues. With 4 bases removed from V and 2 bases from J, the gap between germline ends came to 14 bases. From germline, CDR1 is PRHDT and CDR2 FYEKMQ (reference sequence). CDR3 sequence (DNA): TGTGCCAGCAGCTGGGGGGGACCAGATAACACTGAAGCTTTCTTT. Encoded protein: CASSWGGPDNTEAFF.

V gene TRBV6-5 combines with J gene TRBJ1-1; no clear D. V lost 0 bases to trimming and J lost 1 base, with 9 bases between them. CDR1 is MNHEY and CDR2 is SVGAGI in the germline V gene. This CDR3 has 15 amino acids. The CDR3 DNA is TGTGCCAGCAGTTACTCGCCCGGGAGGAACACTGAAGCTTTCTTT. Residues: CASSYSPGRNTEAFF.

This rearrangement joins TRBV15 to TRBJ2-7; 9 bases align to TRBD1. This CDR3 contains 15 residues. With 5 bases clipped from V and 6 bases from J, the junction kept 11 bases outside the gene matches. Germline CDR1 is LNHNV and CDR2 is YYDKDF (reference sequence). The CDR3 sequence is CATSGPGQGMREQYF. The CDR3 coding sequence is TGTGCCACCAGCGGTCCGGGACAGGGCATGCGCGAGCAGTACTTC.

This chain links TRBV7-3 with TRBJ2-5; 7 nucleotides align to TRBD2. The CDR3 covers 13 residues. Germline V gene lookup returns CDR1 SGHTA and CDR2 FQGTGA. Trimming removed 11 bases from V and 1 base from J; junction bases left unmatched: 7. The CDR3 sequence is CALGGILQETQYF. The CDR3 nucleotides read TGTGCCTTGGGGGGGATACTCCAAGAGACCCAGTACTTC.

This clone was picked up a small number of times. This chain joins TRBV28 and TRBJ2-2; 7 bases align to TRBD2. The length of the CDR3 is 15 residues. V gave up 3 bases and J gave up 1 base; unmatched junction bases: 2. Looked up from germline, CDR1 is MDHEN and CDR2 is SYDVKM. DNA for the CDR3: TGTGCCAGCAGTTTGGTAGCGGGGAACACCGGGGAGCTGTTTTTT. Translating gives CASSLVAGNTGELFF.

V is TRBV4-3 and J is TRBJ1-4; D is unclear. V was clipped by 0 bases and J by 0 bases, with 5 bases between them. Germline-derived CDR1 and CDR2 are LGHNA and YSLEER. CDR3 size: 15 residues. The CDR3 sequence: CASSQDSSTNEKLFF. In DNA form, the CDR3 reads TGCGCCAGCAGCCAAGATTCATCAACTAATGAAAAACTGTTTTTT.

The rearrangement links TRBV2 to TRBJ2-1, with D possibly being TRBD1 (6 bases). The V and J ends lost 8 bases and 4 bases respectively, with 9 bases between them. CDR1 and CDR2 from the germline V gene are SNHLY and FYNNEI. The CDR3 extends over 12 amino acids. The DNA of the CDR3 is TGTGCCAGCCGAGGGGGATACAATGAGCAGTTCTTC. Translating gives CASRGGYNEQFF.

In its sample, this clone was seen once. V usage is TRBV19 and J usage is TRBJ2-2; unclear D gene. CDR3 length equals 15 residues. V lost 5 bases, J lost 3 bases, and 13 bases lay in between. CDR1 is LNHDA, CDR2 SQIVND, per germline (reference sequence). CDR3 in DNA: TGTGCCAGTAGTTTCGACATTTCCCACACCGGGGAGCTGTTTTTT. Its translation: CASSFDISHTGELFF.

This sequence joins TRBV5-6 and TRBJ2-7; D possibly corresponds to TRBD1 (5 bases). V was shortened by 4 bases and J by 6 bases, with 17 bases between the two germline ends. CDR1 SGHDT and CDR2 YYEEEE come from the germline V gene. The CDR3 covers 14 residues. CDR3 sequence (DNA): TGTGCCAGCAGCGTCGGACACAGTCCCATCGAGCAGTACTTC. It specifies CASSVGHSPIEQYF. The entire variable domain, with the rest obtained from reference TRBV5-6 and TRBJ2-7, is as follows: DAGVTQSPTHLIKTRGQQVTLRCSPKSGHDTVSWYQQALGQGPQFIFQYYEEEERQRGNFPDRFSGHQFPNYSSELNVNALLLGDSALYLCASSVGHSPIEQYFGPGTRLTVT.

J is TRBJ2-1 and V is TRBV7-6, with D maybe TRBD1 (5 bases). V dropped 0 bases and J dropped 4 bases, with 10 bases sitting between them. The germline gives CDR1 SGHVS, CDR2 FNYEAQ. The CDR3 consists of 15 residues. CDR3 DNA: TGTGCCAGCAGCTTAGCGACAGCCGTATACAATGAGCAGTTCTTC. Its translation: CASSLATAVYNEQFF. Using reference TRBV7-6 and TRBJ2-1 for the parts outside the CDR3, the full variable domain is GAGVSQSPRYKVTKRGQDVALRCDPISGHVSLYWYRQALGQGPEFLTYFNYEAQQDKSGLPNDRFSAERPEGSISTLTIQRTEQRDSAMYRCASSLATAVYNEQFFGPGTRLTVL.

The rearrangement uses TRBV27 and TRBJ2-7; 9 nucleotides agree with TRBD1. V shed 2 bases, J shed 7 bases, and the junction held 12 bases outside the gene matches. The CDR3 totals 16 residues. Germline lookup yields CDR1 MNHEY and CDR2 SMNVEV (reference sequence). CDR3 amino acids: CASSLKGTGGLSEQYF. The DNA for the CDR3 is TGTGCCAGCAGTTTAAAGGGAACAGGGGGCCTGTCTGAGCAGTACTTC.

The chain combines TRBV28 with TRBJ2-7; 7 bases fit TRBD1. CDR1 MDHEN and CDR2 SYDVKM come from the germline V gene. The V and J ends lost 5 bases and 0 bases, in that order; junction bases with no gene match: 4. The CDR3 extends over 14 amino acids. The CDR3 loop reads CASSMDRPSYEQYF. CDR3 coding DNA: TGTGCCAGCAGTATGGACAGGCCCTCCTACGAGCAGTACTTC.

V gene TRBV7-6 combines with J gene TRBJ1-6; unclear D gene. Trimming left V 1 base short and J 10 bases short, with 17 bases between. Germline CDR1 is SGHVS and CDR2 is FNYEAQ. The CDR3 spans 16 residues. The DNA of the CDR3 is TGTGCCAGCAGCTTAGGAGTTCAGGCAGCGGGGTCACCCCTCCACTTT. It specifies CASSLGVQAAGSPLHF. The full variable domain, completed using reference TRBV7-6 and TRBJ1-6, is GAGVSQSPRYKVTKRGQDVALRCDPISGHVSLYWYRQALGQGPEFLTYFNYEAQQDKSGLPNDRFSAERPEGSISTLTIQRTEQRDSAMYRCASSLGVQAAGSPLHFGNGTRLTVT.

The chain employs TRBV6-1 and TRBJ2-7; the match to TRBD1 covers 7 bases. This CDR3 has 15 amino acids. The V gene end was trimmed by 5 bases and the J gene end by 0 bases; junction bases not matched to a gene: 7. Germline V lookup: CDR1 MNHNS, CDR2 SASEGT. The CDR3 loop is CASSSWTGSSYEQYF. DNA of the CDR3: TGTGCCAGCAGTTCCTGGACAGGAAGCTCCTACGAGCAGTACTTC.

The rearrangement uses TRBV9 and TRBJ2-2; D remains ambiguous. The germline V gene encodes CDR1 SGDLS and CDR2 YYNGEE. V lost 4 bases and J lost 0, with 16 bases in between. The CDR3 has 17 residues. CDR3 in amino acids: CASSPRLQAPNTGELFF. The CDR3 nucleotides read TGTGCCAGCAGCCCCAGGTTGCAGGCTCCGAACACCGGGGAGCTGTTTTTT.

The V call is TRBV23-1, the J call TRBJ2-2, with D possibly TRBD2 on 6 matching bases. TRBV23-1 is assigned to the ORF class and has an uncertain function. V was shortened by 7 bases and J by 4 bases, with 22 bases between the two germline ends. This CDR3 is built from 17 residues. The DNA for the CDR3 is TGCGCCAGCACCGAATGGACTACCATTGATGGCACCGGGGAGCTGTTTTTT. Encoded protein: CASTEWTTIDGTGELFF.

This chain links TRBV27 with TRBJ2-2; 10 bases align to TRBD2. This CDR3 contains 17 residues. The V segment lost 2 bases and the J segment 2 bases; nucleotides outside the gene matches: 5. Germline-derived CDR1 and CDR2 are MNHEY and SMNVEV (reference sequence). The CDR3 DNA reads as TGTGCCAGCAGTTTAGGGGCTAGCGGGGGTAACACCGGGGAGCTGTTTTTT. Translated: CASSLGASGGNTGELFF.